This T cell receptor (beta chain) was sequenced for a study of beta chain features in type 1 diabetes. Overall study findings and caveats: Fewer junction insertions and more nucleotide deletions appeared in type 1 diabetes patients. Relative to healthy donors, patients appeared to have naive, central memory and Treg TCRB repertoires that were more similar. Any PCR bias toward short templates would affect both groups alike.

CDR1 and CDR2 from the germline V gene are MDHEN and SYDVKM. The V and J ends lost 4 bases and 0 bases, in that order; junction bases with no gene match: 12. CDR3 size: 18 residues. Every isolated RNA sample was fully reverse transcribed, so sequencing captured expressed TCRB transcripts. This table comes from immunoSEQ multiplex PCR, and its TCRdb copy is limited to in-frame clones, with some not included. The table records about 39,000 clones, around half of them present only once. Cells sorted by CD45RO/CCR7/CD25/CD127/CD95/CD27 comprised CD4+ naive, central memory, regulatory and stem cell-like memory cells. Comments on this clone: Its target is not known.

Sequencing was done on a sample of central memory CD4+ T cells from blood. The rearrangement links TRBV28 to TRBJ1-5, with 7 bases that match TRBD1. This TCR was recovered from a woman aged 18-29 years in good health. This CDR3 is CASSSLRDRHLSNQPQHF. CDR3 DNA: TGTGCCAGCAGTTCACTCCGGGACAGACACCTTAGCAATCAGCCCCAGCATTTT.